This paragraph covers one TCR beta chain sequence. Its antigen is still unknown. These data belong to a study of beta chain features in type 1 diabetes. Study summary: What patients shared with healthy donors was a similar profile of age, gender and cell yields.

Study-wide results and caveats: Cells carrying high TCR expression could end up over-represented when cDNA is sequenced. There was a moderate but significant shortening of TCRB CDR3s in all four CD4+ subsets of Type 1 diabetes patients.

Every bit of the isolated RNA underwent reverse transcription, so sequencing read expressed TCRB transcripts. TCRdb keeps only in-frame clones here, not all; method: immunoSEQ multiplex PCR. The table includes 15,000 to 20,000 clones, 55% detected once. Germline CDR1 and CDR2: LNHNV and YYDKDF (reference sequence). The CDR3 is 16 residues long. The V end lost 1 base, the J end lost 6 bases, and 16 bases lay between the germline ends. In total, each donor contributed a single heparinised blood draw that averaged approximately 0.12 L. This receptor was taken from a woman aged 18-35 years in good health. The source material was stem cell memory CD4+ T cells from blood. The chain links TRBV15 to TRBJ2-1; a weak D match, TRBD2 (6 bases). CDR3 in DNA: TGTGCCACCAGCAGAGGTATGGAGGGATTGTCCAATGAGCAGTTCTTC. It encodes CATSRGMEGLSNEQFF.